One sample yielded the 17 T cell receptor beta chains listed below, sequenced in a study of blood T cell repertoires in COVID-19. Sequenced by immunoSEQ multiplex PCR; TCRdb stores in-frame clones only, minus some. This table holds around 100,000 clones, approximately 83% found once. Material for sequencing was peripheral blood. The source of these receptors is a man in his 60s with acute or convalescent COVID-19.

This sequence joins TRBV6-2 or TRBV6-3 and TRBJ1-1; D unclear. The CDR3 is 13 residues long. Per germline, CDR1 MNHEY and CDR2 SVGEGT. V was clipped by 2 bases and J by 3 bases, with 7 bases between them. CDR3 in DNA: TGTGCCAGCAGTTACGAACGGGACACTGAAGCTTTCTTT. As protein: CASSYERDTEAFF.

V gene TRBV10-3 combines with J gene TRBJ1-1, with D unresolved. The CDR3 is 13 amino acids. The germline gives CDR1 ENHRY, CDR2 SYGVKD. V was trimmed by 3 bases and J by 5 bases, leaving 10 bases between them. CDR3 residues: CAISDWEGTEAFF. The DNA of the CDR3 is TGTGCCATCAGTGATTGGGAGGGAACTGAAGCTTTCTTT.

The chain joins TRBV12-3 or TRBV12-4 to TRBJ1-4; 7 bases agree with TRBD1. V shed 8 bases and J 9 bases; nucleotides not matched to a gene: 9. The CDR3 is 13 residues long. CDR3 in DNA: TGTGCCAGCCGCTCCGGGACAGCGAAAAAACTGTTTTTT. Its protein is CASRSGTAKKLFF.

The chain carries TRBV6-5 and TRBJ2-2, with D possibly TRBD1 on 5 matching bases. Germline values: CDR1 MNHEY, CDR2 SVGAGI. Trimming shortened V by 0 bases and J by 0 bases, and 8 bases separated the two germline ends. The length of the CDR3 is 16 residues. This CDR3 reads CASSYSGVSNTGELFF. The CDR3 DNA is TGTGCCAGCAGTTACTCAGGGGTATCGAACACCGGGGAGCTGTTTTTT.

The J gene is TRBJ1-4, the V gene TRBV28, with TRBD1 matching 11 bases. J was trimmed by 7 bases and V by 6 bases; bases with no gene match: 4. The CDR3 is 14 amino acids. Germline CDR1 is MDHEN and CDR2 is SYDVKM. CDR3 loop: CASSPDRGREKLFF. The CDR3 nucleotides read TGTGCCAGCAGCCCGGACAGGGGGCGTGAAAAACTGTTTTTT.

The chain couples TRBV27 to TRBJ2-6; TRBD1 matches 8 bases. Germline lookup yields CDR1 MNHEY and CDR2 SMNVEV (reference sequence). V was clipped by 4 bases and J by 1 base; unmatched bases: 0. The CDR3 length is 15 residues. Written as DNA, the CDR3 is TGTGCCAGCAGTTGGACAGGGTCTGGGGCCAACGTCCTGACTTTC. The encoded protein is CASSWTGSGANVLTF.

CDR3 in DNA: TGTGCCAGCAGTTTATTGGCAGGGCTAGGCTACACCTTC. It specifies CASSLLAGLGYTF. V is TRBV27 and J is TRBJ1-2; tentatively, D is TRBD1 (5 bases). Germline-derived CDR1 and CDR2 are MNHEY and SMNVEV (reference sequence). This CDR3 contains 13 residues. V was trimmed by 1 base and J by 8 bases, leaving 11 bases between them.

The chain carries TRBV2 and TRBJ1-5; D remains unclear. The CDR3 loop spans 15 amino acids. Looked up from germline, CDR1 is SNHLY and CDR2 is FYNNEI. V shed 4 bases and J shed 1 base, with 11 bases lying between them. The CDR3 DNA sequence: TGTGCCAGCAGTGCGCAAGACGGGAGCAATCAGCCCCAGCATTTT. Protein: CASSAQDGSNQPQHF.

The chain is built from TRBV9 and TRBJ1-2; TRBD1 is a possible D gene (5 bases). Deletions cut 2 bases from V and 2 bases from J, with 16 bases between. Germline V gene lookup returns CDR1 SGDLS and CDR2 YYNGEE. The CDR3 is 16 amino acids. The CDR3 protein is CASSVGVQGLNYGYTF. The DNA of the CDR3 is TGTGCCAGCAGCGTTGGAGTTCAGGGTCTGAACTATGGCTACACCTTC.

CDR3 nucleotide sequence: TGTGCCTGGGGACAGGGGAATTCACCCCTCCACTTT. Translating it yields CAWGQGNSPLHF. The rearrangement links TRBV30 to TRBJ1-6; TRBD1 aligns across 9 bases. Germline CDR1 is GTSNPN and CDR2 is SVGIG (reference sequence). The junction had 0 bases not matched to a gene; V was cut back by 5 bases and J by 7 bases. CDR3 length: 12 amino acids.

The rearrangement uses TRBV2 and TRBJ1-4; D may be TRBD1 (5 bases). V lost 7 bases, J lost 0 bases, and 9 bases lay in between. CDR1 and CDR2 (germline): SNHLY, FYNNEI. The CDR3 extends over 14 amino acids. CDR3 DNA sequence: TGTGCCAGCAACAGGATTTCAACTAATGAAAAACTGTTTTTT. This codes for CASNRISTNEKLFF.

This sequence joins TRBV12-3 or TRBV12-4 and TRBJ2-1, with unresolved D. V was pared by 4 bases and J by 3 bases, with 4 bases between. This CDR3 comprises 12 residues. DNA of the CDR3: TGTGCCAGCAGTTCGTACTACAATGAGCAGTTCTTC. It codes for CASSSYYNEQFF.

The chain has TRBV5-8 and TRBJ2-7, with 8 bases aligning to TRBD2. Germline V gives CDR1 SGHTS, CDR2 YDEGEE. The CDR3 runs 16 residues. The ends lost 5 bases at V and 3 bases at J; junction bases unmatched: 13. CDR3 in amino acids: CASRILQAGVGYEQYF. DNA for the CDR3: TGTGCCAGCAGAATTCTCCAAGCGGGGGTGGGCTACGAGCAGTACTTC.

The chain links TRBV27 to TRBJ1-2; TRBD1 might be the D (5 bases). V lost 3 bases to trimming and J lost 4 bases, with 12 bases between them. Germline loops: CDR1 MNHEY, CDR2 SMNVEV (reference sequence). The length of the CDR3 is 14 residues. CDR3 nucleotide sequence: TGTGCCAGCAGTTTCAAAGGGGCTGGCTATGGCTACACCTTC. It is translated as CASSFKGAGYGYTF.

This clone showed up just once. This chain connects TRBV29-1 to TRBJ1-2, with D tentatively TRBD1 (5 bases). Germline CDR1 reads SQVTM; CDR2 reads ANQGSEA. This CDR3 spans 11 amino acids. V gave up 5 bases and J gave up 1 base, with 5 bases separating them. The DNA of the CDR3 is TGCAGCGTTCAGGGTAACTATGGCTACACCTTC. The encoded protein is CSVQGNYGYTF.

The rearrangement uses TRBV7-3 and TRBJ2-3; weak D call: TRBD1 (5 bases). The CDR3 runs to 15 residues. Germline V gene lookup returns CDR1 SGHTA and CDR2 FQGTGA. V gave up 5 bases and J gave up 0 bases, with 12 bases separating them. CDR3 in amino acids: CASSITGTSTDTQYF. The CDR3 DNA is TGTGCCAGCAGCATCACAGGCACTAGCACAGATACGCAGTATTTT.

The chain is built from TRBV5-4 and TRBJ1-2; TRBD1 might be the D (5 bases). V was pared by 4 bases and J by 4 bases, with 17 bases between. The CDR3 is 15 residues long. CDR1 is SGHNT, CDR2 YYREEE, per germline (reference sequence). The CDR3 region is CASSTRDSLGYGYTF. The DNA of the CDR3 is TGTGCCAGCAGCACCCGGGACTCTCTAGGCTATGGCTACACCTTC.